Below are 2 T cell receptor beta chains sequenced from a single sample in a study of blood T cell repertoires in COVID-19 (dated by TCRdb to 2019 to 2021). Libraries were made using the immunoSEQ multiplex PCR assay. TCRdb retrieved this table from immuneACCESS and kept in-frame rearrangements only. Not all clones are present; in checked studies, unresolved V genes account for under half, and no reason is known for the remainder. The sample table holds more than 85,000 clones, of which almost 85% were seen once. The ten largest clones add up to about 10% of the sample. Specimen: peripheral blood. All receptors derive from a man in his 70s with acute or convalescent COVID-19.

The chain is built from TRBV6-5 and TRBJ2-2, with 8 bases matching TRBD1. J gave up 9 bases and V 8 bases, and 14 bases lay outside the gene matches. The CDR3 runs to 15 residues. Germline CDR1 reads MNHEY; CDR2 reads SVGAGI. The CDR3 sequence is CASDPGTGVVRELFF. In nucleotides, the CDR3 is TGTGCCAGCGATCCCGGGACAGGCGTGGTTAGGGAGCTGTTTTTT.

This chain links TRBV19 with TRBJ1-4; 7 bases line up with TRBD1. The V segment lost 4 bases and the J segment 11 bases; nucleotides outside the gene matches: 4. Germline V CDR1 and CDR2: LNHDA, SQIVND (reference sequence). The CDR3 has 12 residues. The CDR3 region is CASSRTGSKLFF. The DNA for the CDR3 is TGTGCCAGTAGTAGGACAGGTTCTAAACTGTTTTTT.